A selection of T cell receptor beta chains follows, all from one sample in a study of cytomegalovirus exposure and HLA in healthy donors. Sequenced by immunoSEQ multiplex PCR; TCRdb stores in-frame clones only, minus some. Here the sample spans some 120,000 clones, 75% to 85% being singletons. The sequencing input was PBMCs. The receptors here all came from a man in his forties in good health and CMV-seronegative. Both conserved end residues are part of each CDR3. The D gene is left open where the match is weak. A clone size is listed for some rows: how often the clone was seen (once, few, many), or a class if it is expanded.

>NA|TRBV18|TRBJ2-5|NA
CASSPSKTQYF
TGTGCCAGCTCACCTTCAAAGACCCAGTACTTC
>few|TRBV6-6|TRBJ2-5|NA
CASSWDIGAPETQYF
TGTGCCAGCAGTTGGGATATTGGGGCCCCAGAGACCCAGTACTTC
>NA|TRBV4-1|TRBJ2-1|NA
CASWGRDEQFF
TGCGCCAGCTGGGGCCGGGATGAGCAGTTCTTC
>NA|TRBV9|TRBJ1-5|NA
CASSSRDTHSNQPQHF
TGTGCCAGCAGCTCGAGGGACACCCATAGCAATCAGCCCCAGCATTTT
>NA|TRBV18|TRBJ1-2|NA
CASSPSGQPANYGYTF
TGTGCCAGCTCACCCAGCGGACAGCCCGCTAACTATGGCTACACCTTC
>once|TRBV4-2|TRBJ1-3|NA
CASSQGENDVNTIYF
TGTGCCAGCAGCCAAGGCGAGAACGATGTCAACACCATATATTTT
>few|TRBV6-1|TRBJ1-4|TRBD1
CASSGPRQGTNEKLFF
TGTGCCAGCAGTGGGCCCCGACAGGGGACTAATGAAAAACTGTTTTTT
>NA|TRBV5-6|TRBJ2-3|NA
CASSRDLPTQYF
TGTGCCAGCAGCCGGGACTTACCAACGCAGTATTTT
>NA|TRBV28|TRBJ1-5|NA
CASSLRVGAQHF
TGTGCCAGCAGTTTACGCGTGGGAGCCCAGCATTTT
>NA|TRBV10-3|TRBJ1-4|TRBD1
CAISPRGGDSDEKLFF
TGTGCCATCAGTCCAAGAGGGGGCGACTCCGATGAAAAACTGTTTTTT
>NA|TRBV19|TRBJ2-7|TRBD1
CASSDRGNGEQYF
TGTGCCAGTTCGGACAGGGGGAATGGCGAGCAGTACTTC
>NA|TRBV4-3|TRBJ1-4|NA
CASSQDLIGLGATNEKLFF
TGCGCCAGCAGCCAAGATCTTATTGGGCTGGGAGCAACTAATGAAAAACTGTTTTTT
>NA|TRBV6-1|TRBJ1-1|NA
CASSAGRSTEAFF
TGTGCCAGCAGTGCTGGGAGGAGCACTGAAGCTTTCTTT
>NA|TRBV28|TRBJ2-4|TRBD2
CASSLLAGGPSTKNIQYF
TGTGCCAGCAGTTTACTAGCGGGGGGGCCTTCGACCAAAAACATTCAGTACTTC
>few|TRBV15|TRBJ1-2|TRBD1
CATSRSTGDYGYTF
TGTGCCACCAGCAGATCGACAGGGGACTATGGCTACACCTTC
>once|TRBV28|TRBJ2-3|NA
CASSVFTDTQYF
TGTGCCAGCAGCGTGTTCACAGATACGCAGTATTTT
>NA|TRBV5-1|TRBJ1-1|TRBD1
CASSFDPGQGNTEAFF
TGCGCCAGCAGCTTCGATCCGGGACAGGGAAACACTGAAGCTTTCTTT
>few|TRBV5-4|TRBJ2-1|NA
CASRGSSYNEQFF
TGTGCCAGCAGGGGGAGCTCCTACAATGAGCAGTTCTTC
>NA|TRBV28|TRBJ2-7|NA
CASSSLQGPYEQYF
TGTGCCAGCAGTAGTTTACAGGGTCCCTACGAGCAGTACTTC
>NA|TRBV6-5|TRBJ2-7|NA
CASSLSGALSYEQYF
TGTGCCAGCAGTCTATCAGGGGCTCTATCCTACGAGCAGTACTTC
>NA|TRBV10-3|TRBJ2-3|NA
CAIKESTDTQYF
TGTGCCATCAAAGAGAGCACAGATACGCAGTATTTT
>NA|TRBV5-1|TRBJ2-7|TRBD1
CASSSGQGTISSYEQYF
TGCGCCAGCAGCTCGGGACAGGGGACTATATCCTCCTACGAGCAGTACTTC
>NA|TRBV21-1|TRBJ1-2|NA
CASSKDRGDYGYTF
TGTGCCAGCAGCAAAGACAGGGGCGACTATGGCTACACCTTC
>NA|TRBV14|TRBJ2-2|NA
CASSQGFSVPTGELFF
TGTGCCAGCAGCCAAGGTTTCAGCGTCCCCACCGGGGAGCTGTTTTTT
>NA|TRBV5-1|TRBJ1-1|NA
CASSSRTANTEAFF
TGCGCCAGCAGCTCTCGGACAGCGAACACTGAAGCTTTCTTT
>once|TRBV15|TRBJ2-5|NA
CATSRAVRETQYF
TGTGCCACCAGCAGAGCGGTCCGGGAGACCCAGTACTTC
>NA|TRBV4-1|TRBJ2-7|NA
CASSQISSFAYEQYF
TGCGCCAGCAGCCAAATCTCTAGCTTTGCCTACGAGCAGTACTTC
>NA|TRBV9|TRBJ2-6|NA
CASSVGQHVLTF
TGTGCCAGCAGCGTAGGACAACACGTCCTGACTTTC
>NA|TRBV7-3|TRBJ2-7|TRBD1
CASSLTGTGGPSYEQYF
TGTGCCAGCAGCTTAACCGGGACAGGGGGCCCCTCCTACGAGCAGTACTTC
>NA|TRBV19|TRBJ2-2|TRBD1
CASRQGGFTGELFF
TGTGCCAGTAGACAGGGGGGATTCACCGGGGAGCTGTTTTTT
>NA|TRBV19|TRBJ2-7|NA
CARKLDSGVYEQYF
TGTGCCCGTAAACTCGACAGTGGAGTATACGAGCAGTACTTC
>NA|TRBV7-2|TRBJ2-5|TRBD1
CASTRTGGQETQYF
TGTGCCAGCACCCGGACAGGGGGTCAAGAGACCCAGTACTTC
>few|TRBV4-2|TRBJ2-7|NA
CASSQGASASYEQYF
TGTGCCAGCAGCCAAGGGGCGTCAGCCTCCTACGAGCAGTACTTC
>NA|TRBV9|TRBJ1-2|NA
CASSVGTGASIGYTF
TGTGCCAGCAGCGTGGGTACAGGAGCATCTATTGGCTACACCTTC
>NA|TRBV12-5|TRBJ1-1|NA
CASGIYRETEAFF
TGTGCTAGTGGTATCTACAGGGAAACTGAAGCTTTCTTT
>NA|TRBV4-3|TRBJ2-2|NA
CASSQVHPPNTGELFF
TGCGCCAGCAGCCAAGTACATCCACCTAACACCGGGGAGCTGTTTTTT
>NA|TRBV4-2|TRBJ2-2|NA
CASSPGRQGTGELFF
TGTGCCAGCAGCCCGGGTCGCCAGGGGACCGGGGAGCTGTTTTTT
>NA|TRBV7-9|TRBJ2-5|TRBD2
CASSPSGGGETQYF
TGTGCCAGCAGCCCCTCGGGGGGGGGAGAGACCCAGTACTTC
>NA|TRBV5-1|TRBJ1-4|NA
CASSSTGLTNEKLFF
TGCGCCAGCAGCTCAACAGGGTTAACTAATGAAAAACTGTTTTTT
>NA|TRBV5-1|TRBJ1-4|NA
CASSFGGAGNEKLFF
TGCGCCAGCAGCTTTGGAGGGGCAGGTAATGAAAAACTGTTTTTT
>NA|TRBV7-2|TRBJ2-1|TRBD2
CASLLASGSYNEQFF
TGTGCCAGCCTCTTGGCTAGCGGGTCATACAATGAGCAGTTCTTC
>once|TRBV5-6|TRBJ2-4|NA
CASSRTAVMGPLAKNIQYF
TGTGCCAGCAGCCGGACGGCAGTTATGGGGCCCCTGGCCAAAAACATTCAGTACTTC
>NA|TRBV11-1|TRBJ2-7|NA
CASSLYTNSYEQYF
TGTGCCAGCAGCTTATACACAAATTCCTACGAGCAGTACTTC
>NA|TRBV9|TRBJ2-2|TRBD1
CASRTGQTNTGELFF
TGTGCCAGCAGAACGGGACAGACAAACACCGGGGAGCTGTTTTTT
>few|TRBV7-3|TRBJ1-2|NA
CASSLTGAPNYGYTF
TGTGCCAGCAGCTTAACAGGGGCCCCTAACTATGGCTACACCTTC
>NA|TRBV4-1|TRBJ1-1|NA
CASSQEEDRYTEAFF
TGCGCCAGCAGCCAAGAGGAAGACAGGTACACTGAAGCTTTCTTT
>NA|TRBV10-3|TRBJ1-1|TRBD1
CAISATGENTEAFF
TGTGCCATCAGTGCGACAGGGGAGAACACTGAAGCTTTCTTT
>NA|TRBV14|TRBJ2-1|NA
CASSQGGAGRNNEQFF
TGTGCCAGCAGCCAAGGTGGTGCAGGGCGCAACAATGAGCAGTTCTTC
>NA|TRBV27|TRBJ2-2|NA
CASSSRLGGNTGELFF
TGTGCCAGCAGTTCACGACTGGGGGGGAACACCGGGGAGCTGTTTTTT
>NA|TRBV11-2|TRBJ1-5|NA
CASSRGQRNQPQHF
TGTGCCAGCAGTCGAGGACAGAGGAATCAGCCCCAGCATTTT
>NA|TRBV2|TRBJ2-3|TRBD2
CASSDPGLVTDTQYF
TGTGCCAGCAGTGACCCGGGACTAGTCACAGATACGCAGTATTTT
>NA|TRBV6-1|TRBJ2-7|NA
CASVPGLSYEQYF
TGTGCCAGCGTTCCGGGACTTAGCTACGAGCAGTACTTC
>NA|TRBV7-9|TRBJ1-1|NA
CASSLRVGETEAFF
TGTGCCAGCAGCTTGAGAGTGGGCGAGACGGAAGCTTTCTTT
>NA|TRBV5-1|TRBJ1-1|TRBD1
CASSTGGRDTEAFF
TGCGCCAGCTCGACAGGGGGACGGGACACTGAAGCTTTCTTT